This T cell receptor (beta chain) emerged from a study of blood T cell repertoires in COVID-19. The overall study: Italy, Spain and the United States were the sources of the convalescent and acute COVID-19 samples.

Per the original methods: Amplification from reference gene primers served as the basis for estimated nucleated cell counts. Profiling relied on immunoSEQ multiplex PCR, and the TCRdb table lists in-frame clones only, not all of them. The V and J calls and clone size come from that table; D and trimming were worked out from the DNA. The data hold 55,000 to 65,000 clones, with 79% observed a single time. The germline V gene has CDR1 LNHNV and CDR2 YYDKDF (reference sequence). The CDR3 is 15 residues long. The V and J ends lost 3 bases and 1 base respectively, with 9 bases between them. Sample: peripheral blood. The sequence was collected from a man aged 55 to 70 with acute or convalescent COVID-19. The gene calls are TRBV15 and TRBJ2-2; no definite D call. CDR3 bases: TGTGCCACCAGCAGGACGGAGAGGAACACCGGGGAGCTGTTTTTT. As protein: CATSRTERNTGELFF.